The rows below give T cell receptor beta chains drawn from one sample of a study of T cells in Graves' hyperthyroidism and ophthalmopathy. TCRdb re-called the multiplex PCR reads with MiXCR, one entry per CDR3 protein. There are approximately 700,000 distinct CDR3 sequences in the sample; about 45% occur only once, and roughly 7.2% lies in the top ten. Sequenced sample: peripheral blood or thyroid tissue (not recorded which). These receptors were taken from an adult man with Graves' disease, either hyperthyroidism or ophthalmopathy (not recorded which). Each CDR3 is given with its conserved first and last residue. Fields, in order: D gene, clone size, J gene, CDR3 length, V gene, CDR3 protein, CDR3 DNA. The D gene is left open where the match is weak. A clone size is listed for some rows: how often the clone was seen (once, few, many), or a class if it is expanded.

>.|.|TRBJ1-4|15|TRBV4-2
CASSQETGPHEKLFF
TGTGCCAGCAGCCAAGAAACAGGGCCGCATGAAAAACTGTTTTTT
>TRBD2|.|TRBJ2-5|13|TRBV6-6
CASSGGRTETQYF
TGTGCCAGCAGCGGCGGGAGGACGGAGACCCAGTACTTC
>.|.|TRBJ1-2|13|TRBV6-4
CASSFSGRYGYTF
TGTGCCAGCAGTTTCTCAGGGCGGTATGGCTACACCTTC
>.|many|TRBJ1-6|13|TRBV14
CASSTTGSSPLHF
TGTGCCAGCAGCACCACAGGGTCTTCACCCCTCCACTTT
>TRBD1|many|TRBJ2-7|14|TRBV29-1
CSVEEQGEGYEQYF
TGCAGCGTTGAAGAGCAGGGGGAAGGCTACGAGCAGTACTTC
>.|few|TRBJ1-4|14|TRBV13
CASSWGASNEKLFF
TGTGCCAGCAGCTGGGGGGCTTCTAATGAAAAACTGTTTTTT
>TRBD2|.|TRBJ2-2|16|TRBV11-2
CASSATSDWNTGELFF
TGTGCCAGCAGCGCGACTAGCGACTGGAACACCGGGGAGCTGTTTTTT
>.|.|TRBJ1-2|12|TRBV25-1
CARDRANYGYTF
TGTGCTAGAGATAGGGCTAACTATGGCTACACCTTC
>.|.|TRBJ2-5|16|TRBV20-1
CSARPTSRTLQETQYF
TGCAGTGCTAGACCCACTAGCAGAACGCTGCAAGAGACCCAGTACTTC
>.|.|TRBJ1-5|15|TRBV15
CATSDRDYGNQPQHF
TGTGCCACCAGCGACCGGGATTACGGCAATCAGCCCCAGCATTTT
>.|.|TRBJ1-2|15|TRBV5-1
CASSLEKGQIYGYTF
TGCGCCAGCAGCTTGGAAAAGGGACAAATCTATGGCTACACCTTC
>TRBD1|.|TRBJ1-2|14|TRBV24-1
CAISGTGTGDGYTF
TGTGCCATCAGTGGGACCGGGACAGGGGATGGCTACACCTTC
>.|many|TRBJ1-5|14|TRBV12-3/TRBV12-4
CASSHTGSNQPQHF
TGTGCCAGCAGTCATACAGGGAGCAATCAGCCCCAGCATTTT
>.|.|TRBJ2-5|16|TRBV7-2
CASSPGLGLRRETQYF
TGTGCCAGCAGCCCAGGCCTGGGGTTGCGCAGGGAGACCCAGTACTTC
>TRBD1|.|TRBJ2-7|14|TRBV20-1
CSARPSDRVYEQYF
TGCAGTGCTAGACCCTCGGACAGGGTCTACGAGCAGTACTTC
>TRBD1|.|TRBJ1-6|15|TRBV25-1
CASSPRQGRNSPPHF
TGTGCCAGCAGCCCCAGACAGGGGAGGAATTCACCCCCCCACTTT
>TRBD1|few|TRBJ1-2|13|TRBV20-1
CSADFTGTAVYTF
TGCAGTGCCGACTTCACCGGGACAGCCGTCTACACCTTC
>.|once|TRBJ1-4|14|TRBV10-3
CAGRRVSTNGKLFF
TGTGCCGGTCGGAGGGTTTCAACTAATGGAAAACTGTTTTTT
>.|many|TRBJ1-5|13|TRBV12-3/TRBV12-4
CASSYAQNQPQHF
TGTGCCAGCAGTTACGCACAGAATCAGCCCCAGCATTTT
>.|few|TRBJ1-5|14|TRBV20-1
CSASLAGSSQPQHF
TGCAGTGCTAGTCTGGCGGGGTCTAGTCAGCCCCAGCATTTT
>.|many|TRBJ1-6|13|TRBV18
CASSRDTDSPLHF
TGTGCCAGCTCAAGGGACACAGATTCACCCCTCCACTTT
>TRBD1|.|TRBJ1-2|14|TRBV29-1
CASSLWDRTYGYTF
TGTGCCAGCAGTTTATGGGACAGAACCTATGGCTACACCTTC
>.|.|TRBJ1-1|13|TRBV12-3/TRBV12-4
CASSFWLGLEAFF
TGTGCCAGCAGTTTTTGGTTGGGATTGGAAGCTTTCTTT
>.|many|TRBJ1-6|16|TRBV7-8
CASSPSPGRGNSPLHF
TGTGCCAGCAGCCCGAGCCCGGGACGGGGGAATTCACCCCTCCACTTT
>.|.|TRBJ2-5|13|TRBV20-1
CSARAELQETQYF
TGCAGTGCTAGAGCGGAGCTACAGGAGACCCAGTACTTC
>.|many|TRBJ1-6|12|TRBV20-1
CSARDEGSPLHF
TGCAGTGCTAGAGATGAGGGGTCACCCCTCCACTTT
>.|many|TRBJ1-5|13|TRBV2
CASSETAKQPQHF
TGTGCCAGCAGTGAGACCGCTAAGCAGCCCCAGCATTTT
>TRBD1|few|TRBJ1-5|14|TRBV24-1
CATSAGGSNQPQHF
TGTGCCACCAGTGCAGGGGGCAGCAATCAGCCCCAGCATTTT
>TRBD1|.|TRBJ2-5|15|TRBV29-1
CSVEWRQGAQETQYF
TGCAGCGTTGAATGGCGTCAGGGGGCGCAAGAGACCCAGTACTTC
>.|.|TRBJ1-1|14|TRBV29-1
CSVEKGGRYTEAFF
TGCAGCGTTGAGAAGGGAGGCAGATACACTGAAGCTTTCTTT
>.|.|TRBJ2-3|14|TRBV29-1
CSVAQRHTTDTQYF
TGCAGCGTTGCCCAGCGGCACACCACAGATACGCAGTATTTT
>TRBD1|few|TRBJ1-4|15|TRBV10-3
CASSSPSGTGEKLFF
TGTGCCAGCAGTTCCCCTTCCGGGACAGGTGAAAAACTGTTTTTT
>.|many|TRBJ1-2|17|TRBV24-1
CATSDEGLGSGLHGYTF
TGTGCCACCAGTGATGAAGGGCTGGGTAGCGGGTTGCATGGCTACACCTTC
>.|many|TRBJ2-5|12|TRBV2
CASKGSGETQYF
TGTGCCAGCAAGGGCAGCGGTGAGACCCAGTACTTC
>.|.|TRBJ2-7|15|TRBV2
CASSFGGQGFREQYF
TGTGCCAGCAGTTTCGGGGGTCAGGGGTTTCGCGAGCAGTACTTC
>TRBD1|once|TRBJ2-2|15|TRBV20-1
CSARVGDRVTGELFF
TGCAGTGCTAGAGTAGGGGACAGGGTGACCGGGGAGCTGTTTTTT
>TRBD1|few|TRBJ2-5|14|TRBV20-1
CSARNGQDQETQYF
TGCAGTGCTAGAAATGGACAGGATCAAGAGACCCAGTACTTC
>.|.|TRBJ2-7|12|TRBV20-1
CSARDFSYEQYF
TGCAGTGCTAGAGATTTCTCCTACGAGCAGTACTTC
>TRBD2|.|TRBJ2-2|18|TRBV20-1
CSARDLSGTSGATGELFF
TGCAGTGCTAGAGATCTCTCAGGGACTAGCGGAGCTACCGGGGAGCTGTTTTTT
>.|.|TRBJ1-1|14|TRBV2
CASSTTDRRTEAFF
TGTGCCAGCAGTACCACGGACCGGAGGACTGAAGCTTTCTTT
>.|.|TRBJ2-6|14|TRBV6-5
CAIANRAGANVLTF
TGTGCCATTGCAAACAGGGCTGGGGCCAACGTCCTGACTTTC
>.|.|TRBJ1-1|14|TRBV2
CASRLRAGNTEAFF
TGTGCCAGCAGACTCAGGGCGGGGAACACTGAAGCTTTCTTT
>TRBD2|once|TRBJ2-7|15|TRBV11-2
CASSDRLAGGGEQYF
TGTGCCAGCAGCGACCGGCTAGCGGGAGGGGGCGAGCAGTACTTC
>TRBD2|many|TRBJ2-7|14|TRBV29-1
CSVEEAGGTYEQYF
TGCAGCGTTGAAGAAGCGGGAGGGACCTACGAGCAGTACTTC
>TRBD1|.|TRBJ1-2|14|TRBV10-3
CAISSGQMGYGYTF
TGTGCCATCAGCTCGGGACAGATGGGCTATGGCTACACCTTC
>.|many|TRBJ1-4|14|TRBV29-1
CSVGRGGTNEKLFF
TGCAGCGTTGGACGTGGGGGAACTAATGAAAAACTGTTTTTT
>TRBD1|many|TRBJ2-7|13|TRBV29-1
CSVGQGEIYEQYF
TGCAGCGTTGGGCAGGGGGAAATCTACGAGCAGTACTTC